The rows below give T cell receptor beta chains drawn from one sample of a study of cytomegalovirus exposure and HLA in healthy donors. This table comes from immunoSEQ multiplex PCR, and its TCRdb copy is limited to in-frame clones, with some not included. Altogether about 200,000 clones are present, over 60% being singletons, with the ten largest covering around 2.2%. Material: PBMCs. These receptors were obtained from a woman in her thirties in good health and CMV-seropositive. Each CDR3 is given with its conserved first and last residue. A D gene is named only where the DNA matches it firmly. The listing skips clone size in some rows; elsewhere it reads once, few, many or a size class.

d_call	v_call	clone_size	j_call	cdr3_aa	cdr3_nt
TRBD1	TRBV7-2	.	TRBJ1-2	CASTPHRGDYGYTF	TGTGCCAGCACACCCCACAGGGGCGACTATGGCTACACCTTC
TRBD1	TRBV19	.	TRBJ1-1	CASSARDRGWETEAFF	TGTGCCAGTAGTGCCCGGGACAGGGGGTGGGAGACTGAAGCTTTCTTT
.	TRBV5-4	.	TRBJ2-5	CASRRQNQETQYF	TGTGCCAGCAGGCGGCAGAACCAAGAGACCCAGTACTTC
.	TRBV9	.	TRBJ2-1	CASNVWGESEQFF	TGTGCCAGCAACGTCTGGGGAGAGAGTGAGCAGTTCTTC
.	TRBV4-3	.	TRBJ1-3	CASSQDPRAYSGNTIYF	TGCGCCAGCAGCCAAGATCCCAGGGCCTACTCTGGAAACACCATATATTTT
TRBD2	TRBV7-3	.	TRBJ2-1	CASSRGLAKYNEQFF	TGTGCCAGCAGCCGGGGACTAGCGAAATACAATGAGCAGTTCTTC
.	TRBV4-3	few	TRBJ2-5	CASSQVGAKETQYF	TGCGCCAGCAGCCAAGTAGGGGCAAAAGAGACCCAGTACTTC
TRBD1	TRBV5-1	.	TRBJ1-1	CASSRSVDRGTEAFF	TGCGCCAGCAGCCGCTCCGTTGACAGGGGGACTGAAGCTTTCTTT
.	TRBV19	.	TRBJ1-2	CASSIRGINYGYTF	TGTGCCAGTAGTATACGGGGGATAAACTATGGCTACACCTTC
.	TRBV6-5	once	TRBJ1-1	CASSLSQGTKAFF	TGTGCCAGCAGCCTTTCACAGGGAACTAAAGCTTTCTTT
.	TRBV29-1	.	TRBJ1-5	CSVAPPDQPQHF	TGCAGCGTTGCCCCCCCCGATCAGCCCCAGCATTTT
.	TRBV6-5	.	TRBJ1-2	CASKSTDTYGYTF	TGTGCCAGCAAGTCAACAGATACCTATGGCTACACCTTC
TRBD1	TRBV5-1	.	TRBJ1-2	CASSLVVGVRGPGYTF	TGCGCCAGCAGCTTGGTAGTAGGTGTTAGGGGGCCTGGCTACACCTTC
.	TRBV6-4	.	TRBJ1-2	CASSEFSRGSGYTF	TGTGCCAGCAGTGAATTCAGCAGGGGAAGTGGCTACACCTTC
.	TRBV9	few	TRBJ2-1	CASSVASSGSYNEQFF	TGTGCCAGCAGCGTAGCTTCCAGCGGCTCCTACAATGAGCAGTTCTTC
.	TRBV11-1	.	TRBJ2-1	CASSTSGVFNEQFF	TGTGCCAGCAGCACCTCAGGGGTCTTCAATGAGCAGTTCTTC
TRBD2	TRBV4-1	.	TRBJ2-5	CASSLRLAGQETQYF	TGCGCCAGCAGCCTGCGACTAGCGGGGCAAGAGACCCAGTACTTC
TRBD2	TRBV7-6	.	TRBJ2-7	CASSLSGTGFSHARSYEQYF	TGTGCCAGCAGCCTTAGCGGGACGGGGTTTTCCCACGCGCGCAGCTACGAGCAGTACTTC
.	TRBV19	.	TRBJ2-4	CASSMGTRGIQYF	TGTGCCAGTAGTATGGGCACAAGGGGCATTCAGTACTTC
TRBD1	TRBV15	.	TRBJ2-7	CATSRTGTGGYEQYF	TGTGCCACCAGCAGAACCGGGACAGGAGGGTACGAGCAGTACTTC
TRBD1	TRBV7-2	few	TRBJ1-2	CASSPGQGAYGYTF	TGTGCCAGCAGCCCGGGACAGGGGGCCTATGGCTACACCTTC
.	TRBV28	.	TRBJ1-1	CASSPPGTEAFF	TGTGCCAGCAGCCCCCCGGGCACTGAAGCTTTCTTT
.	TRBV7-2	.	TRBJ1-3	CASSFGGASGNTIYF	TGTGCCAGCAGCTTCGGGGGGGCGTCTGGAAACACCATATATTTT
TRBD2	TRBV29-1	.	TRBJ2-1	CSVGSGTTINEQFF	TGCAGCGTTGGGTCGGGGACTACCATCAATGAGCAGTTCTTC
.	TRBV6-7	.	TRBJ1-2	CASARRAGEFANYGYTF	TGTGCCAGCGCGAGGCGGGCAGGGGAGTTTGCTAACTATGGCTACACCTTC
TRBD1	TRBV5-1	once	TRBJ1-4	CASSLDRGLNNEKLFF	TGCGCCAGCAGCCTGGACAGGGGGCTCAATAATGAAAAACTGTTTTTT
.	TRBV30	.	TRBJ1-2	CAWSPPSGRATF	TGTGCCTGGAGTCCCCCCAGCGGGCGAGCCACCTTC
TRBD1	TRBV27	once	TRBJ1-5	CASSFRGNQPQHF	TGTGCCAGCAGTTTCAGGGGGAATCAGCCCCAGCATTTT
TRBD2	TRBV19	.	TRBJ2-1	CASRGTSVNNEQFF	TGTGCCAGTAGAGGGACTAGCGTTAACAATGAGCAGTTCTTC
.	TRBV10-3	.	TRBJ2-7	CATGGSGEAYEQYF	TGTGCCACCGGGGGGTCAGGGGAGGCCTACGAGCAGTACTTC
TRBD2	TRBV7-2	.	TRBJ2-7	CASSRGDSRWEQYF	TGTGCCAGCAGCCGGGGGGACTCGAGGTGGGAGCAGTACTTC